These T cell receptor beta chains were read from a single sample in a study of OX40 agonist ivuxolimab in advanced cancers. The assay was immunoSEQ multiplex PCR, and TCRdb's table has in-frame clones only and misses some. The sample contains some 80,000 clones, around 92% of which appear only once. Source: CD4+ or CD8+ T cells sorted from blood, taken in a trial of the OX40 agonist ivuxolimab. The receptor set was obtained from an adult with an advanced solid tumor such as melanoma, head and neck, liver or kidney cancer. CDR3s include the opening cysteine and the closing phenylalanine or tryptophan. Each record gives: D gene, V gene, CDR3 length, clone size, J gene, CDR3 protein, CDR3 DNA. D genes are given only for firm matches. Size is stated for part of the rows, as once, few or many counts, or as a class when the clone is expanded.

>.|TRBV5-6|13|.|TRBJ2-2
CASSPDFTGELFF
TGTGCCAGCAGCCCGGACTTCACCGGGGAGCTGTTTTTT
>TRBD1|TRBV4-2|15|once|TRBJ1-5
CASSTSLQGVQPQHF
TGTGCCAGCAGCACAAGTCTACAGGGGGTCCAGCCCCAGCATTTT
>.|TRBV2|15|.|TRBJ2-5
CASSVGGGIQETQYF
TGTGCCAGCAGTGTGGGAGGTGGCATTCAAGAGACCCAGTACTTC
>.|TRBV2|16|.|TRBJ2-4
CASSDIRDGKKNIQYF
TGTGCCAGCAGTGATATACGTGACGGGAAGAAAAACATTCAGTACTTC
>.|TRBV11-2|19|.|TRBJ2-3
CASSSPGGISGLRTDTQYF
TGTGCCAGCAGCTCCCCAGGGGGTATTTCGGGACTACGCACAGATACGCAGTATTTT
>.|TRBV7-9|14|.|TRBJ2-2
CASSLGQNTGELFF
TGTGCCAGCAGCTTAGGGCAGAACACCGGGGAGCTGTTTTTT
>.|TRBV28|15|.|TRBJ1-5
CASSLGGESNQPQHF
TGTGCCAGCAGCCTAGGGGGGGAAAGCAATCAGCCCCAGCATTTT
>.|TRBV7-9|14|few|TRBJ1-2
CASSRQQNLYGYTF
TGTGCCAGCAGCCGCCAGCAGAACCTCTATGGCTACACCTTC
>TRBD1|TRBV19|14|.|TRBJ2-3
CASSQGTGRLPQYF
TGTGCCAGTAGTCAAGGGACAGGGCGCTTGCCGCAGTATTTT
>.|TRBV5-5|12|.|TRBJ1-2
CASSLPGSGYTF
TGTGCCAGCAGCTTGCCGGGGTCTGGCTACACCTTC
>.|TRBV7-2|14|.|TRBJ1-5
CASSLSSSNQPQHF
TGTGCCAGCAGCTTATCAAGTAGCAATCAGCCCCAGCATTTT
>TRBD1|TRBV2|15|.|TRBJ1-6
CASTTDRGWNSPLHF
TGTGCCAGCACCACCGACAGGGGCTGGAATTCACCCCTCCACTTT
>.|TRBV30|12|.|TRBJ1-2
CAWSARNYGYTF
TGTGCCTGGAGTGCCCGCAACTATGGCTACACCTTC
>.|TRBV7-8|16|.|TRBJ1-4
CASSSGGRSLNEKLFF
TGTGCCAGCAGCTCTGGTGGGAGGAGCCTAAATGAAAAACTGTTTTTT
>.|TRBV27|14|.|TRBJ2-5
CASSFRGVEETQYF
TGTGCCAGCAGTTTCAGGGGGGTAGAAGAGACCCAGTACTTC
>.|TRBV2|11|.|TRBJ1-1
CASKLTAEAFF
TGTGCCAGCAAGTTGACGGCTGAAGCTTTCTTT
>TRBD1|TRBV15|15|.|TRBJ1-2
CATSLPRFTGDGYTF
TGTGCCACCAGCCTACCAAGATTTACAGGGGATGGCTACACCTTC
>TRBD2|TRBV9|15|.|TRBJ2-3
CASTPTSGRADTQYF
TGTGCCAGCACCCCGACTAGCGGGAGAGCAGATACGCAGTATTTT
>.|TRBV28|12|once|TRBJ1-1
CASSSGDTEAFF
TGTGCCAGCTCTTCTGGGGACACTGAAGCTTTCTTT
>.|TRBV5-1|13|.|TRBJ1-5
CASSLMGEQPQHF
TGCGCCAGCAGCTTGATGGGAGAACAGCCCCAGCATTTT
>.|TRBV30|16|.|TRBJ2-2
CAWIRGTVPNTGELFF
TGTGCCTGGATTCGCGGGACTGTCCCCAACACCGGGGAGCTGTTTTTT
>TRBD1|TRBV4-2|16|.|TRBJ1-2
CASSQDSGTGGMGYTF
TGTGCCAGCAGCCAAGATTCCGGGACAGGGGGTATGGGCTACACCTTC
>.|TRBV7-2|13|.|TRBJ1-6
CASSLDRYSPLHF
TGTGCCAGCAGCTTGGACCGTTATTCACCCCTCCACTTT
>.|TRBV27|13|once|TRBJ2-7
CASSYWDRGEQYF
TGTGCCAGCAGTTATTGGGATCGCGGCGAGCAGTACTTC
>.|TRBV6-5|14|once|TRBJ2-3
CASSQGTSTDTQYF
TGTGCCAGCAGTCAGGGCACTAGCACAGATACGCAGTATTTT
>TRBD1|TRBV11-3|16|.|TRBJ2-7
CASSLGDRGKGYEQYF
TGTGCCAGCAGCTTAGGGGACAGGGGAAAGGGATACGAGCAGTACTTC
>TRBD1|TRBV30|16|.|TRBJ2-2
CACLPTGGENTGELFF
TGTGCCTGCCTACCCACAGGGGGCGAAAACACCGGGGAGCTGTTTTTT
>TRBD1|TRBV7-9|16|.|TRBJ2-2
CASSSHGTGASGELFF
TGTGCCAGCAGCAGCCACGGGACAGGGGCGTCCGGGGAGCTGTTTTTT
>.|TRBV10-3|16|few|TRBJ1-5
CAISESRVRRDQPQHF
TGTGCCATCAGTGAGTCGAGGGTGCGTAGGGATCAGCCCCAGCATTTT
>.|TRBV18|15|.|TRBJ2-6
CASSPGRAGANVLTF
TGTGCCAGCTCACCCGGACGGGCCGGGGCCAACGTCCTGACTTTC
>TRBD2|TRBV13|16|.|TRBJ2-1
CASSPEGLALNNEQFF
TGTGCCAGCAGCCCAGAGGGACTAGCCCTCAACAATGAGCAGTTCTTC
>.|TRBV2|15|.|TRBJ2-3
CASSVSPSDRETQYF
TGTGCCAGCAGTGTCTCCCCCTCCGACCGTGAGACGCAGTATTTT
>.|TRBV4-1|16|.|TRBJ1-4
CASSQLPGGPNEKLFF
TGCGCCAGCAGCCAACTCCCGGGGGGCCCCAATGAAAAACTGTTTTTT
>.|TRBV6-1|12|.|TRBJ1-1
CASSEVQTEAFF
TGTGCCAGCAGTGAAGTACAGACTGAAGCTTTCTTT
>.|TRBV5-1|13|.|TRBJ2-7
CASSVTGIYEQYF
TGCGCCAGCAGCGTCACAGGGATCTACGAGCAGTACTTC
>.|TRBV5-4|15|.|TRBJ2-2
CASGSGASNTGELFF
TGTGCCAGCGGGTCGGGGGCTTCGAACACCGGGGAGCTGTTTTTT
>.|TRBV20-1|11|.|TRBJ2-2
CSARSGGELFF
TGCAGTGCTAGAAGCGGCGGGGAGCTGTTTTTT
>.|TRBV5-1|14|few|TRBJ1-1
CASSLRFGADEAFF
TGCGCCAGCAGCTTGAGGTTTGGGGCTGATGAAGCTTTCTTT
>.|TRBV27|11|.|TRBJ2-1
CASRVGRRQFF
TGTGCCAGCAGGGTAGGCCGCAGGCAGTTCTTC
>.|TRBV11-2|14|.|TRBJ1-1
CASSLRSANTEAFF
TGTGCCAGCAGCTTAAGGTCAGCGAACACTGAAGCTTTCTTT
>.|TRBV5-1|13|.|TRBJ2-5
CASSLGGKETQYF
TGCGCCAGCAGCTTGGGGGGTAAAGAGACCCAGTACTTC
>.|TRBV2|16|.|TRBJ2-1
CASSPRDLSSYNEQFF
TGTGCCAGCAGTCCTCGGGACTTAAGCTCCTACAATGAGCAGTTCTTC
>TRBD1|TRBV19|16|.|TRBJ1-5
CASSIRRGRSNQPQHF
TGTGCCAGTAGTATTCGAAGGGGGCGATCCAATCAGCCCCAGCATTTT
>.|TRBV30|14|.|TRBJ1-5
CAWSAPKENQPQHF
TGTGCCTGGAGTGCCCCGAAGGAGAATCAGCCCCAGCATTTT
>.|TRBV18|13|.|TRBJ2-5
CASSRDTQETQYF
TGTGCCAGCTCTCGGGACACACAAGAGACCCAGTACTTC
>TRBD1|TRBV7-9|14|.|TRBJ2-7
CASSTWTGGHEQYF
TGTGCCAGCAGCACCTGGACAGGGGGACACGAGCAGTACTTC
>TRBD2|TRBV6-5|15|.|TRBJ2-5
CASTPGLAWVETQYF
TGTGCCAGCACTCCCGGACTAGCTTGGGTAGAGACCCAGTACTTC
>TRBD2|TRBV5-1|16|.|TRBJ2-3
CASSLRPSGQTDTQYF
TGCGCCAGCAGCTTGAGGCCTAGCGGGCAGACAGATACGCAGTATTTT
>.|TRBV6-5|14|.|TRBJ2-7
CASSYVDRVDEQYF
TGTGCCAGCAGTTACGTAGACAGAGTGGACGAGCAGTACTTC
>.|TRBV18|15|.|TRBJ2-3
CASSPPGYSTDTQYF
TGTGCCAGCTCACCACCGGGGTATAGCACAGATACGCAGTATTTT
>.|TRBV4-1|15|few|TRBJ2-7
CASSQEQTGWLEQYF
TGCGCCAGCAGCCAAGAGCAGACGGGGTGGCTCGAGCAGTACTTC
>TRBD1|TRBV18|17|once|TRBJ2-2
CASSPPPRGPRTGELFF
TGTGCCAGCTCACCTCCGCCCAGGGGGCCGCGCACCGGGGAGCTGTTTTTT
>.|TRBV10-3|13|.|TRBJ1-2
CAISGGGTYGYTF
TGTGCCATCAGTGGGGGCGGCACCTATGGCTACACCTTC
>.|TRBV9|14|.|TRBJ2-7
CASSVGGGNYEQYF
TGTGCCAGCAGCGTAGGGGGCGGGAACTACGAGCAGTACTTC
>.|TRBV7-9|16|.|TRBJ1-6
CASSRPGSSYNSPLHF
TGTGCCAGCAGCCGTCCCGGGAGCTCCTATAATTCACCCCTCCACTTT
>TRBD1|TRBV14|16|.|TRBJ1-1
CASSPRFGTGTTEAFF
TGTGCCAGCAGCCCTCGTTTCGGGACAGGGACCACTGAAGCTTTCTTT
>.|TRBV11-1|11|once|TRBJ2-3
CASSLGDTQYF
TGTGCCAGCAGCCTGGGAGATACGCAGTATTTT